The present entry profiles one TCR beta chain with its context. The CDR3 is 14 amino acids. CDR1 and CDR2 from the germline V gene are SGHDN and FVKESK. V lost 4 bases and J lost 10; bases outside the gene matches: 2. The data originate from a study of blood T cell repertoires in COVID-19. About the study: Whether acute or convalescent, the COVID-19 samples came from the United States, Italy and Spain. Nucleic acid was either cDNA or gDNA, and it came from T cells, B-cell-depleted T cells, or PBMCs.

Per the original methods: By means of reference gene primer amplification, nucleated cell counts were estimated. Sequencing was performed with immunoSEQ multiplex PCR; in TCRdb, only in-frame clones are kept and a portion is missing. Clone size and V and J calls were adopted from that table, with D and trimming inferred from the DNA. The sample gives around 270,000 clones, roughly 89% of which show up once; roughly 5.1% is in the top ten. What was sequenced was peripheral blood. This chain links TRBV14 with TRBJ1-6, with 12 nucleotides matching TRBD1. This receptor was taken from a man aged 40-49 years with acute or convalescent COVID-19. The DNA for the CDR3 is TGTGCCAGCAGCCCGGGACAGGGGGCATCACCCCTCCACTTT. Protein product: CASSPGQGASPLHF.